This is a list of T cell receptor beta chains from one sample in a study of Ad26.COV2.S vaccination and SARS-CoV-2 variants. Profiling relied on immunoSEQ multiplex PCR, and the TCRdb table lists in-frame clones only, not all of them. The sample shows about 680,000 clones, 80% to 90% of them seen only once. This material consisted of peripheral blood, taken in a trial of Ad26.COV2.S vaccine versus placebo. The receptors originated from a person aged 18 to 59 who received the Ad26.COV2.S COVID-19 vaccine or a placebo. The CDR3 runs from the conserved cysteine through the conserved F or W. D genes are given only for firm matches. Expanded clones are given a class, and other clones once, few, many or no size at all.

clone size	D gene	V gene	J gene	CDR3 protein	CDR3 DNA
-	-	TRBV10-2	TRBJ2-1	CASSEDRGDEQFF	TGCGCCAGCAGTGAGGACCGGGGCGATGAGCAGTTCTTC
-	-	TRBV5-1	TRBJ2-7	CASSLAGTMYEQYF	TGCGCCAGCAGCTTGGCCGGGACAATGTACGAGCAGTACTTC
-	-	TRBV6-2/TRBV6-3	TRBJ2-1	CASSTRGSSYNEQFF	TGTGCCAGCAGTACCCGAGGCAGCTCCTACAATGAGCAGTTCTTC
-	TRBD1	TRBV18	TRBJ2-7	CASSELQGVYEQYF	TGTGCCAGCTCAGAGCTGCAGGGGGTCTACGAGCAGTACTTC
-	TRBD2	TRBV27	TRBJ2-5	CASSSGTRGGKTQYF	TGTGCCAGCAGTTCGGGGACTAGAGGGGGGAAGACCCAGTACTTC
-	-	TRBV6-5	TRBJ2-1	CASSYRENEQFF	TGTGCCAGCAGTTATCGGGAAAATGAGCAGTTCTTC
-	TRBD1	TRBV2	TRBJ1-2	CASRGDSVNYGYTF	TGTGCCAGCAGGGGGGACAGCGTCAACTATGGCTACACCTTC
-	-	TRBV13	TRBJ2-7	CASSTKPLASEQYF	TGTGCCAGCAGCACCAAACCGCTCGCGTCCGAGCAGTACTTC
few	-	TRBV5-6	TRBJ2-7	CASSLVGRRTYEQYF	TGTGCCAGCAGCTTGGTTGGCAGGCGGACCTACGAGCAGTACTTC
-	-	TRBV11-3	TRBJ1-3	CASSSGALSGNTIYF	TGTGCCAGCAGCTCAGGGGCCCTCTCTGGAAACACCATATATTTT
-	TRBD1	TRBV6-2/TRBV6-3	TRBJ2-3	CASSYRHTGVPSTDTQYF	TGTGCCAGCAGTTACCGCCATACAGGGGTCCCCAGCACAGATACGCAGTATTTT
-	-	TRBV6-2/TRBV6-3	TRBJ1-2	CASSRPTYSGTAALYTF	TGTGCCAGCAGTCGCCCAACTTATTCCGGGACGGCCGCGCTATACACCTTC
few	-	TRBV18	TRBJ2-7	CASSGGRDYEQYF	TGTGCCAGCTCAGGGGGAAGAGACTACGAGCAGTACTTC
once	-	TRBV3-1/TRBV3-2	TRBJ1-1	CASSQEVGRWTEAFF	TGTGCCAGCAGCCAAGAGGTGGGTAGATGGACTGAAGCTTTCTTT
-	TRBD2	TRBV12-5	TRBJ2-3	CASGLGLAGSSQYF	TGTGCTAGTGGTTTGGGACTAGCGGGGTCTTCGCAGTATTTT
-	-	TRBV18	TRBJ1-6	CASSPEDVYNSPLHF	TGTGCCAGCTCACCAGAGGATGTCTATAATTCACCCCTCCACTTT
once	-	TRBV5-1	TRBJ2-7	CASSISVLARPYEQYF	TGCGCCAGCAGCATTAGCGTCCTAGCGAGACCCTACGAGCAGTACTTC
-	-	TRBV14	TRBJ1-1	CASSQPGNVNTEAFF	TGTGCCAGCAGCCAGCCGGGGAACGTGAACACTGAAGCTTTCTTT
few	-	TRBV27	TRBJ2-7	CASSSKGRDYEQYF	TGTGCCAGCAGTTCGAAGGGCAGGGACTACGAGCAGTACTTC
-	TRBD1	TRBV30	TRBJ2-7	CACADREGSEQYF	TGTGCCTGTGCGGACAGGGAAGGAAGCGAGCAGTACTTC
-	-	TRBV5-1	TRBJ2-3	CASSLELARGDTQYF	TGCGCCAGCAGCTTGGAACTAGCCCGGGGAGATACGCAGTATTTT
-	-	TRBV15	TRBJ2-6	CATTGGANVLTF	TGTGCCACCACCGGTGGGGCCAACGTCCTGACTTTC
-	TRBD1	TRBV30	TRBJ2-2	CARSRGTGGTGELFF	TGTGCCCGGAGTAGGGGGACAGGGGGCACCGGGGAGCTGTTTTTT
few	-	TRBV7-9	TRBJ2-7	CASSSDRTYEQYF	TGTGCCAGCAGCTCGGACAGAACCTACGAGCAGTACTTC
once	TRBD2	TRBV12-5	TRBJ2-3	CASGLSTSPITDTQYF	TGTGCTAGTGGTTTGTCGACTAGCCCTATCACAGATACGCAGTATTTT
-	-	TRBV18	TRBJ2-5	CASSPAGVETQYF	TGTGCCAGCTCACCGGCAGGGGTGGAGACCCAGTACTTC
-	-	TRBV7-3	TRBJ2-7	CASSPDGTRYEQYF	TGTGCCAGCAGCCCAGACGGTACTCGCTACGAGCAGTACTTC
-	-	TRBV5-1	TRBJ2-7	CASSFGGYEQYF	TGCGCCAGCAGCTTTGGGGGCTACGAGCAGTACTTC
-	-	TRBV7-2	TRBJ2-7	CASSLSRTHSYEQYF	TGTGCCAGCAGCCTTTCCCGGACGCACTCCTACGAGCAGTACTTC
-	-	TRBV7-3	TRBJ2-2	CASSLNWGSTGELFF	TGTGCCAGCAGCTTAAATTGGGGGAGTACCGGGGAGCTGTTTTTT
-	TRBD2	TRBV15	TRBJ2-5	CATRRGTGGVETQYF	TGTGCCACCAGGAGAGGGACGGGAGGGGTGGAGACCCAGTACTTC
-	TRBD1	TRBV12-5	TRBJ1-6	CASGLSSGTGNSPLHF	TGTGCTAGTGGTTTGTCCTCCGGGACAGGGAATTCACCCCTCCACTTT
-	TRBD1	TRBV5-1	TRBJ2-7	CASSLGAGQGHEQYF	TGCGCCAGCAGCTTGGGCGCCGGACAGGGTCACGAGCAGTACTTC
-	-	TRBV7-3	TRBJ1-1	CASSLSIAENTEAFF	TGTGCCAGCAGCTTAAGTATAGCGGAGAACACTGAAGCTTTCTTT
-	-	TRBV30	TRBJ1-5	CAWSVEGRQPQHF	TGTGCCTGGAGTGTAGAGGGGCGGCAGCCCCAGCATTTT
once	TRBD1	TRBV4-2	TRBJ2-4	CASSQGTDDSIQYF	TGTGCCAGCAGCCAGGGGACAGATGACAGCATTCAGTACTTC
-	TRBD2	TRBV19	TRBJ2-3	CASSLAGGRTDTQYF	TGTGCCAGTAGTCTAGCGGGGGGACGCACAGATACGCAGTATTTT
-	-	TRBV21-1	TRBJ2-5	CASSKARTVKETQYF	TGTGCCAGCAGCAAAGCGCGGACGGTGAAGGAGACCCAGTACTTC
-	-	TRBV18	TRBJ2-2	CASSPQEQINTGELFF	TGTGCCAGCTCACCACAGGAACAGATAAACACCGGGGAGCTGTTTTTT
-	TRBD2	TRBV4-1	TRBJ2-1	CASSQPTSGGAFEQFF	TGCGCCAGCAGCCAGCCAACTAGCGGGGGGGCCTTTGAGCAGTTCTTC
-	TRBD2	TRBV11-2	TRBJ2-5	CASSIGVAGGSQETQYF	TGTGCCAGCAGCATAGGGGTAGCGGGAGGGTCCCAAGAGACCCAGTACTTC
-	TRBD1	TRBV2	TRBJ2-7	CATRDATGGISYEQYF	TGTGCCACCCGAGACGCGACAGGGGGCATCTCCTACGAGCAGTACTTC
few	-	TRBV18	TRBJ1-3	CASSPPTGPSSGNTIYF	TGTGCCAGCTCACCACCGACGGGACCGTCCTCTGGAAACACCATATATTTT
-	TRBD1	TRBV5-1	TRBJ2-3	CASSYSGQGDTQYF	TGCGCCAGCAGCTACTCGGGACAGGGGGATACGCAGTATTTT
-	-	TRBV9	TRBJ1-2	CASSVSGYGYTF	TGTGCCAGCAGCGTGAGTGGCTATGGCTACACCTTC
-	-	TRBV30	TRBJ1-2	CASWGGLRGYTF	TGTGCCTCCTGGGGGGGACTTCGAGGCTACACCTTC
-	TRBD1	TRBV18	TRBJ1-5	CASSPGTAYQPQHF	TGTGCCAGCTCACCTGGGACAGCCTATCAGCCCCAGCATTTT
-	TRBD1	TRBV5-1	TRBJ2-5	CASRRTGDQETQYF	TGCGCCAGCAGGAGGACAGGGGATCAAGAGACCCAGTACTTC
-	-	TRBV21-1	TRBJ2-3	CASSKVRTSGPTSTDTQYF	TGTGCCAGCAGCAAAGTGAGAACTAGCGGACCGACTAGCACAGATACGCAGTATTTT
once	TRBD1	TRBV7-2	TRBJ1-5	CASSQTGGIAQPQHF	TGTGCCAGCAGTCAGACAGGGGGCATCGCTCAGCCCCAGCATTTT
few	-	TRBV6-6	TRBJ1-5	CASRDSDGNQPQHF	TGTGCCAGCAGGGACAGCGATGGCAATCAGCCCCAGCATTTT
-	TRBD1	TRBV5-4	TRBJ1-6	CASRQDRVNSPLHF	TGTGCCAGCAGACAGGACAGGGTGAATTCACCCCTCCACTTT
-	-	TRBV11-2	TRBJ1-4	CASSLRSNGGKLFF	TGTGCCAGCAGCTTAAGGTCGAACGGTGGAAAACTGTTTTTT